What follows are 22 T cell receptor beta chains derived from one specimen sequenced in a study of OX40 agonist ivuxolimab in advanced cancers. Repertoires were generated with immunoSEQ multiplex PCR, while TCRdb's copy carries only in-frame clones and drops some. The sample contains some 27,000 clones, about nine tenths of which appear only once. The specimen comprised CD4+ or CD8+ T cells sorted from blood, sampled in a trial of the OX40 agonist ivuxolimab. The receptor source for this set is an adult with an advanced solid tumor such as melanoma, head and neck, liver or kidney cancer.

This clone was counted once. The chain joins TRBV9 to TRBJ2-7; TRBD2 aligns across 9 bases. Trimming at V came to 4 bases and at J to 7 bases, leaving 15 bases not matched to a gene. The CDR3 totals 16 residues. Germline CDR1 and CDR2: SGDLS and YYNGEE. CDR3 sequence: CASSPSRAGGRWEQYF. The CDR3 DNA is TGTGCCAGCAGCCCCTCGCGAGCGGGAGGCCGGTGGGAGCAGTACTTC.

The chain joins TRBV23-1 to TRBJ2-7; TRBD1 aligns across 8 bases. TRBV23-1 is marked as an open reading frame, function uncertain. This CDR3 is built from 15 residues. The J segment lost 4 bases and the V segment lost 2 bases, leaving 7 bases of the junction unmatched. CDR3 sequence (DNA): TGCGCCAGCAGTCAACGCGGGACAGGACCTTACGAGCAGTACTTC. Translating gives CASSQRGTGPYEQYF.

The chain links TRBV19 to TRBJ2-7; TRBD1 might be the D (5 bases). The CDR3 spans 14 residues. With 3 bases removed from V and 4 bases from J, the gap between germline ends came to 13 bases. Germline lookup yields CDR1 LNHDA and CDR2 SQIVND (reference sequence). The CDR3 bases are TGTGCCAGTAGTATGGCGCAGGGTTTTTACGAGCAGTACTTC. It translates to CASSMAQGFYEQYF.

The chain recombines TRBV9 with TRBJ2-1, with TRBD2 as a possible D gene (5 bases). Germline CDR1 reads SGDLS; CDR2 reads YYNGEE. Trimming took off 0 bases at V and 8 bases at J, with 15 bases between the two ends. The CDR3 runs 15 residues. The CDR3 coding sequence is TGTGCCAGCAGCGTAGTAGGCTACCCCGGGGATGAGCAGTTCTTC. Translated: CASSVVGYPGDEQFF. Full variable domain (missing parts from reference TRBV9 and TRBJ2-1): DSGVTQTPKHLITATGQRVTLRCSPRSGDLSVYWYQQSLDQGLQFLIQYYNGEERAKGNILERFSAQQFPDLHSELNLSSLELGDSALYFCASSVVGYPGDEQFFGPGTRLTVL.

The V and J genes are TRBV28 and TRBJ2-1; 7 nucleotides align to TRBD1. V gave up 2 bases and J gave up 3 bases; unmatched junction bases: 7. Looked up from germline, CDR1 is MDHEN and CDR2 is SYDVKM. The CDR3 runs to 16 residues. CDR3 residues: CASSLHDRVDYNEQFF. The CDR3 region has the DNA TGTGCCAGCAGTTTACACGACAGGGTGGACTACAATGAGCAGTTCTTC. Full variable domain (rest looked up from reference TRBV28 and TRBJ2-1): DVKVTQSSRYLVKRTGEKVFLECVQDMDHENMFWYRQDPGLGLRLIYFSYDVKMKEKGDIPEGYSVSREKKERFSLILESASTNQTSMYLCASSLHDRVDYNEQFFGPGTRLTVL.

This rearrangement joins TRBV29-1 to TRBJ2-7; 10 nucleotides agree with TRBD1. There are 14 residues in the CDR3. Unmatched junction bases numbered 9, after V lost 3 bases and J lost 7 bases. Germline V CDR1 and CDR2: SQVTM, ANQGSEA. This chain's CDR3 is CSVEKGQGNREQYF. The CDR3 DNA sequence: TGCAGCGTTGAGAAGGGACAGGGGAATCGGGAGCAGTACTTC.

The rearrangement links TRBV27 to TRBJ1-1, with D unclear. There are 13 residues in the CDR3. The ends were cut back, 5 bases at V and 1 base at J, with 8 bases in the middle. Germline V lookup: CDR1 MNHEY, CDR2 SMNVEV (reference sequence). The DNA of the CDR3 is TGTGCCAGCAGTCCGACGGAGAACACTGAAGCTTTCTTT. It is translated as CASSPTENTEAFF.

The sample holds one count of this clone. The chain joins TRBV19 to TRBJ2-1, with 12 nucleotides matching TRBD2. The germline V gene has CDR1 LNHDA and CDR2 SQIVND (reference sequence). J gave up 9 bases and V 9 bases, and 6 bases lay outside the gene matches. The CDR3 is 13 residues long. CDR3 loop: CASRTSGKLEQFF. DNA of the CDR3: TGTGCCAGCAGGACTAGCGGGAAGCTTGAGCAGTTCTTC.

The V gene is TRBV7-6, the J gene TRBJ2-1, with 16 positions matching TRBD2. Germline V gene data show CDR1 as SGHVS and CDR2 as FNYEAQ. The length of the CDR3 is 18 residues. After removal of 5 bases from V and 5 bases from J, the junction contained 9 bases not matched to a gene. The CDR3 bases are TGTGCCAGCAGCCGGTCCAGGGGGACTAGCGGGAGGGACAATGAGCAGTTCTTC. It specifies CASSRSRGTSGRDNEQFF.

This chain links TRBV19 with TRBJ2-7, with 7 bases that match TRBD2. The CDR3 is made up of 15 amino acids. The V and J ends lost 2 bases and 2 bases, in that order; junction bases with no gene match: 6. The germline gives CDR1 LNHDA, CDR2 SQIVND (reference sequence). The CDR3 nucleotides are TGTGCCAGTAGTATATTTGCTAGCGGAGCCTACGAGCAGTACTTC. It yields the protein CASSIFASGAYEQYF.

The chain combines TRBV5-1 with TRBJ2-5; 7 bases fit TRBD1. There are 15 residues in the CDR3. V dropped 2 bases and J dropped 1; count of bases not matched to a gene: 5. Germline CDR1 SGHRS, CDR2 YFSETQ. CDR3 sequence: CASSLRQGSQETQYF. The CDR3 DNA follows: TGCGCCAGCAGCTTAAGACAGGGTTCCCAAGAGACCCAGTACTTC.

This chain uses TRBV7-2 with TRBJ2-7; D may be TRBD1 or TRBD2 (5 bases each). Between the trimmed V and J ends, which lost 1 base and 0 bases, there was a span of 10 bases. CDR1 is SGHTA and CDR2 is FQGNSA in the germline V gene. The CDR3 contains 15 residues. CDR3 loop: CASSLVAGTSYEQYF. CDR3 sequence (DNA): TGTGCCAGCAGCTTAGTGGCAGGGACCTCCTACGAGCAGTACTTC.

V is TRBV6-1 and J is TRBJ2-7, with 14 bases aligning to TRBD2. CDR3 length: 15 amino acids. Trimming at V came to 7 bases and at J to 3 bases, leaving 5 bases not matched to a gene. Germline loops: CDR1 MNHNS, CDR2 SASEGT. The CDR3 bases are TGTGCCAGCACCATAGGGACTAGCGGGAGCTACGAGCAGTACTTC. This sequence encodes CASTIGTSGSYEQYF.

The CDR3 protein is CASSLGTAYEQYF. CDR3 bases: TGTGCCAGCAGCTTAGGAACAGCCTACGAGCAGTACTTC. The rearrangement joins TRBV11-2 to TRBJ2-5; D unresolved. The J call may be mistaken, given a closer DNA end match to TRBJ2-7. Germline values: CDR1 SGHAT, CDR2 FQNNGV. CDR3 length: 13 amino acids.

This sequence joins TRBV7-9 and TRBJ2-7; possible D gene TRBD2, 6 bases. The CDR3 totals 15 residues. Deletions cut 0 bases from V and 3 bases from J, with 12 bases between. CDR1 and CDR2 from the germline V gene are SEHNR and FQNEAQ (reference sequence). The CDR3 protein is CASSLASGEVYEQYF. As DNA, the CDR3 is TGTGCCAGCAGCTTAGCGTCGGGGGAGGTCTACGAGCAGTACTTC.

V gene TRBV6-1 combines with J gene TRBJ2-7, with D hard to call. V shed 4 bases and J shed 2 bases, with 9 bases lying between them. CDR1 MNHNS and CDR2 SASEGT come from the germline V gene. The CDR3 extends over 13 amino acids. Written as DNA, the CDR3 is TGTGCCAGCAGTGTTCAAGGGACCTACGAGCAGTACTTC. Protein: CASSVQGTYEQYF.

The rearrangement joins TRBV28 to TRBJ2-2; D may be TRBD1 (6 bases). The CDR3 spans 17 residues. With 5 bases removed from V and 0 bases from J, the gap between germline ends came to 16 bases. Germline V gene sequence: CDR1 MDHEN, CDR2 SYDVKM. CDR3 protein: CASSPVDRTANTGELFF. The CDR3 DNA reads TGTGCCAGCAGTCCCGTGGACAGAACGGCGAACACCGGGGAGCTGTTTTTT.

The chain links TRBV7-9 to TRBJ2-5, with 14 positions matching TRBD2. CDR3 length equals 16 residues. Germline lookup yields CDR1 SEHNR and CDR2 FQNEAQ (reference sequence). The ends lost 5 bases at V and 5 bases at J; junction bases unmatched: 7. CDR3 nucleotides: TGTGCCAGCAGCCAGACTAGCGGGAGGGCCGCTGAGACCCAGTACTTC. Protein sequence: CASSQTSGRAAETQYF.

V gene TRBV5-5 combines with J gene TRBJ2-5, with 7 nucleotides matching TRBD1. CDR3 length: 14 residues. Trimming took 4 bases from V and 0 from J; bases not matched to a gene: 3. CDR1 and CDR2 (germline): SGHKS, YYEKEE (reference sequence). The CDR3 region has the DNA TGTGCCAGCAGCGAGGGACAGTACCAAGAGACCCAGTACTTC. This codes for CASSEGQYQETQYF.

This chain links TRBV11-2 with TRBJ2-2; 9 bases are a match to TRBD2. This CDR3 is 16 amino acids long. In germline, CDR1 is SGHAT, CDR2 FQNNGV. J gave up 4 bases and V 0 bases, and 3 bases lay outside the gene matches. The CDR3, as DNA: TGTGCCAGCAGCTTAGAGGTAGCGGGAGTCACCGGGGAGCTGTTTTTT. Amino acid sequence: CASSLEVAGVTGELFF.

The CDR3 spells CASSPQREWSYNEQFF. In DNA form, the CDR3 reads TGTGCCAGCAGCCCCCAGCGGGAGTGGTCCTACAATGAGCAGTTCTTC. The genes are TRBV13 and TRBJ2-1; 8 bases agree with TRBD2. The CDR3 is 16 amino acids. J lost 1 base, V lost 5 bases, and 7 bases had no gene match. Per germline, CDR1 PRHDT and CDR2 FYEKMQ (reference sequence).

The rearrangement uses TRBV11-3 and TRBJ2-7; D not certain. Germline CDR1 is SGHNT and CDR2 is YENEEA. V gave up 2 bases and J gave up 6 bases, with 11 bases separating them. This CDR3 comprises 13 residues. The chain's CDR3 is CASSLPLEAEQYF. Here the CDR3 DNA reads TGTGCCAGCAGCTTACCCCTCGAGGCCGAGCAGTACTTC.